Listed below are T cell receptor beta chains from one sample, sequenced in a study of CD8+CD57+ T cells in acquired aplastic anemia. A single record per CDR3 protein comes from TCRdb applying MiXCR to the reads. This table has about 150,000 distinct CDR3 sequences, more than 45% appearing once. The material sequenced was sorted CD4+, CD8+, or CD8+CD57+ T cells (not recorded which) from PBMCs. The receptors here all came from a human donor with aplastic anemia. Each CDR3 is given with its conserved first and last residue. The order of the fields is CDR3 DNA, CDR3 protein, D gene, V gene, J gene, clone size. A D gene is named only where the DNA matches it firmly. Rows give clone size only sometimes, using once, few, many, or a class for an expanded clone.

CDR3nt: TGTGCCAGCAGCTCGCTAAGCGAGCAGGCTTTCTTT
CDR3aa: CASSSLSEQAFF
d_gene: .
v_gene: TRBV5-4
j_gene: TRBJ1-1
abundance: many

CDR3nt: TGTGCCAGTAGTATGGGTGGGCCCAATGGCTACACCTTC
CDR3aa: CASSMGGPNGYTF
d_gene: .
v_gene: TRBV19
j_gene: TRBJ1-2
abundance: .

CDR3nt: TGTGCCAGCAGTCGGGACGGGGCGGATGAAAATGAGCAGTTCTTC
CDR3aa: CASSRDGADENEQFF
d_gene: .
v_gene: TRBV2
j_gene: TRBJ2-1
abundance: .

CDR3nt: TGTGCCAGCAGCTCCCGGACTGACAATGAGCAGTTCTTC
CDR3aa: CASSSRTDNEQFF
d_gene: .
v_gene: TRBV7-2
j_gene: TRBJ2-1
abundance: .

CDR3nt: TGCAGTGCTTGGGGACAGGGGCGGTACGAGCAGTACTTC
CDR3aa: CSAWGQGRYEQYF
d_gene: TRBD1
v_gene: TRBV20-1
j_gene: TRBJ2-7
abundance: .

CDR3nt: TGTGCCAGCAGTTTGACAGGGACGGTTTCACCCCTCCACTTT
CDR3aa: CASSLTGTVSPLHF
d_gene: TRBD1
v_gene: TRBV7-3
j_gene: TRBJ1-6
abundance: .

CDR3nt: TGTGCCATCCGGACAGGGGGCTACGAGCAGTACTTC
CDR3aa: CAIRTGGYEQYF
d_gene: TRBD1
v_gene: TRBV10-3
j_gene: TRBJ2-7
abundance: many

CDR3nt: TGTGCCAGCAGTGCCTACAGTCGGAACGACGAAGAGACCCAGTACTTC
CDR3aa: CASSAYSRNDEETQYF
d_gene: .
v_gene: TRBV12-3/TRBV12-4
j_gene: TRBJ2-5
abundance: .

CDR3nt: TGTGCCAGTTCCCACCCGGGCAGGGTGGGTGAAAAACTGTTTTTT
CDR3aa: CASSHPGRVGEKLFF
d_gene: .
v_gene: TRBV19
j_gene: TRBJ1-4
abundance: many

CDR3nt: TGTGCCAGCAGCCCCCCCCTACCGAACACCGGGGAGCTGTTTTTT
CDR3aa: CASSPPLPNTGELFF
d_gene: .
v_gene: TRBV5-6
j_gene: TRBJ2-2
abundance: many

CDR3nt: TGTGCCAGCAGAGAGCGGGGGGGCTTCGACGAGCAGTACTTC
CDR3aa: CASRERGGFDEQYF
d_gene: TRBD2
v_gene: TRBV6-1
j_gene: TRBJ2-7
abundance: many

CDR3nt: TGTGCCAGCAGCACACGACTAGCGGGGCCTCAACTCGACACCGGGGAGCTGTTTTTT
CDR3aa: CASSTRLAGPQLDTGELFF
d_gene: TRBD2
v_gene: TRBV11-2
j_gene: TRBJ2-2
abundance: .

CDR3nt: TGTGCCAGCAGGAGAGGGACAGGAGGGCTAGGCGAGCAGTACTTC
CDR3aa: CASRRGTGGLGEQYF
d_gene: TRBD1
v_gene: TRBV25-1
j_gene: TRBJ2-7
abundance: few

CDR3nt: TGTGCCAGCAGTGAAGCCGATTACACTGAAGCTTTCTTT
CDR3aa: CASSEADYTEAFF
d_gene: .
v_gene: TRBV7-8
j_gene: TRBJ1-1
abundance: .

CDR3nt: TGTGCCTGGAGGGGACAGGGAAATCAGCCCCAGCATTTT
CDR3aa: CAWRGQGNQPQHF
d_gene: TRBD1
v_gene: TRBV30
j_gene: TRBJ1-5
abundance: many

CDR3nt: TGTGCCAGCAGCCAAGTAATAAACTATGGCTACACCTTC
CDR3aa: CASSQVINYGYTF
d_gene: .
v_gene: TRBV3-1
j_gene: TRBJ1-2
abundance: .

CDR3nt: TGTGCCAGCAGTCTAGGGCTTCTTTCTCAGCCCCAGCATTTT
CDR3aa: CASSLGLLSQPQHF
d_gene: .
v_gene: TRBV12-3/TRBV12-4
j_gene: TRBJ1-5
abundance: many

CDR3nt: TGCAGCGTCGGGGGATTTTACGCAGGTCAGCCCCAGTATTTT
CDR3aa: CSVGGFYAGQPQYF
d_gene: .
v_gene: TRBV29-1
j_gene: TRBJ2-3
abundance: .

CDR3nt: TGCAGCGTCCAGGACAGGGGTCAGCCCCAGCATTTT
CDR3aa: CSVQDRGQPQHF
d_gene: TRBD1
v_gene: TRBV29-1
j_gene: TRBJ1-5
abundance: few

CDR3nt: TGTGCCAGTAGTATAGGGGACAGGGACCTCTACACCTTC
CDR3aa: CASSIGDRDLYTF
d_gene: TRBD1
v_gene: TRBV19
j_gene: TRBJ1-2
abundance: .

CDR3nt: TGTGCCAGCAGTCTCCCGGGAAGGAGCGCTGAAGCTTTCTTT
CDR3aa: CASSLPGRSAEAFF
d_gene: .
v_gene: TRBV2
j_gene: TRBJ1-1
abundance: .

CDR3nt: TGTGCTAGTGGTAAGGGTTCCCTAATATATGAGCAGTTCTTC
CDR3aa: CASGKGSLIYEQFF
d_gene: .
v_gene: TRBV12-5
j_gene: TRBJ2-1
abundance: .

CDR3nt: TGTGCCAGCAGCCTGGACAATGGGGGCAATCAGCCCCAGCATTTT
CDR3aa: CASSLDNGGNQPQHF
d_gene: .
v_gene: TRBV3-1
j_gene: TRBJ1-5
abundance: few

CDR3nt: TGTGCCACCAGTGATCCCCCTAGAAGCGAGCAGTACTTC
CDR3aa: CATSDPPRSEQYF
d_gene: .
v_gene: TRBV24-1
j_gene: TRBJ2-7
abundance: .

CDR3nt: TGTGCCACCAGTGCCGGGGGGACAGGGGGTGGGCAGCCCCAGCATTTT
CDR3aa: CATSAGGTGGGQPQHF
d_gene: TRBD1
v_gene: TRBV24-1
j_gene: TRBJ1-5
abundance: .

CDR3nt: TGCAGTGCTAGAGTTGGGGCCTTTAGCTCCTACGAGCAGTACTTC
CDR3aa: CSARVGAFSSYEQYF
d_gene: .
v_gene: TRBV20-1
j_gene: TRBJ2-7
abundance: many

CDR3nt: TGTGCCAGCAGCTTAGGACTGCCCTATGGCTACACCTTC
CDR3aa: CASSLGLPYGYTF
d_gene: .
v_gene: TRBV7-9
j_gene: TRBJ1-2
abundance: .